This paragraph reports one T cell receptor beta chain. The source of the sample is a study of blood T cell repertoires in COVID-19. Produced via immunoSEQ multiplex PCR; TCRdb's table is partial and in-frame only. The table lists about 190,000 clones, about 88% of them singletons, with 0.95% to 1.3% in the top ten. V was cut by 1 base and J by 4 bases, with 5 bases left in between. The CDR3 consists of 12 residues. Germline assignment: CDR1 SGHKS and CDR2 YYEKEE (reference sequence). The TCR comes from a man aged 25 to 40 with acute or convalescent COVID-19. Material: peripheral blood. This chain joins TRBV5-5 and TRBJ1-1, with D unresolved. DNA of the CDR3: TGTGCCAGCAGCTTGCTCGGCACTGAAGCTTTCTTT. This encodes CASSLLGTEAFF. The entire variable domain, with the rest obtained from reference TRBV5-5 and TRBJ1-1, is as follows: DAGVTQSPTHLIKTRGQQVTLRCSPISGHKSVSWYQQVLGQGPQFIFQYYEKEERGRGNFPDRFSARQFPNYSSELNVNALLLGDSALYLCASSLLGTEAFFGQGTRLTVV.